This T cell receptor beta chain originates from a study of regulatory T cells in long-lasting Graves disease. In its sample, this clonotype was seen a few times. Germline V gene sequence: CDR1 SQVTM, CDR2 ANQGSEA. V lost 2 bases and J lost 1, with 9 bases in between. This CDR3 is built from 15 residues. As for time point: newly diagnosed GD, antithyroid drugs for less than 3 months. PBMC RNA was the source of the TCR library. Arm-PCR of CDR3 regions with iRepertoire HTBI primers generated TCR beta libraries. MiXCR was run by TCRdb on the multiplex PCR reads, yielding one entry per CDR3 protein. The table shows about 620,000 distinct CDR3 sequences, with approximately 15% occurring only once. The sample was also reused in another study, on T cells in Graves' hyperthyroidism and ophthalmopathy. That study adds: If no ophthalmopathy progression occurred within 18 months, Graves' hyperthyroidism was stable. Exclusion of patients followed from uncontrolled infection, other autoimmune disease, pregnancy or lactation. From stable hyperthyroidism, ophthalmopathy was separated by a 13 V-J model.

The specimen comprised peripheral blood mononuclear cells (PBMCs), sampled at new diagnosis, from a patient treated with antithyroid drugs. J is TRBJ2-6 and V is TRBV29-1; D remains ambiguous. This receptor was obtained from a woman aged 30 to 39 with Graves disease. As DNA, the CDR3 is TGCAGCGTTGAATTGGCAGTGTCTGGGGCCAACGTCCTGACTTTC. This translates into CSVELAVSGANVLTF.